The T cell receptor beta chain described here comes from a study of cytomegalovirus exposure and HLA in healthy donors. PCR involved 60 Vbeta and 13 Jbeta primers. As originally analysed: The authors later counted 65 million to 90 million unique TCR beta chains, some 9.9 million of them shared. Sequencing was performed with immunoSEQ multiplex PCR; in TCRdb, only in-frame clones are kept and a portion is missing. The DNA gave D and trimming, while V, J and clone size come from that table. The sample lists about 190,000 clones; roughly three quarters were seen once. A word on this clone: What it binds is not known.

Study-level findings and limits: The likely explanation for a cluster of highly shared sequence variants was sequencing artifact. Specificity of three CMV-associated chains for CMV antigens was verified in vitro.

The V gene lost 1 base and the J gene lost 2 bases, with 13 bases spanning the gap. CDR3 length: 16 amino acids. Germline CDR1 MGHRA, CDR2 YSYEKL. Sequenced: PBMCs. The sequence was collected from a woman younger than 35 in good health and CMV-seronegative. V is TRBV4-1 and J is TRBJ2-3; no reliable D call. The CDR3 is CASSQVNMGFTDTQYF. The DNA of the CDR3 is TGCGCCAGCAGCCAAGTGAACATGGGCTTCACAGATACGCAGTATTTT.